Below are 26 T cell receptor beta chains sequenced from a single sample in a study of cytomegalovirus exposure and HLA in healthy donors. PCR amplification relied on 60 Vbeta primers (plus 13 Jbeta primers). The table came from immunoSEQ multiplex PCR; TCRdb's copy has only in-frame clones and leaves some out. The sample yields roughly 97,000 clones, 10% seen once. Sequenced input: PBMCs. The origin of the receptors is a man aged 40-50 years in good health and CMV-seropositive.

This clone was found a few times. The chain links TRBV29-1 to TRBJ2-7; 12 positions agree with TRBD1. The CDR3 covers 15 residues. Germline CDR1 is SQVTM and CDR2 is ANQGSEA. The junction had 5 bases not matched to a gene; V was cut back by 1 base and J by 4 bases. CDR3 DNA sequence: TGCAGCGTTGAAGGAGGGACAGGGGGCGCATACGAGCAGTACTTC. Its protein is CSVEGGTGGAYEQYF.

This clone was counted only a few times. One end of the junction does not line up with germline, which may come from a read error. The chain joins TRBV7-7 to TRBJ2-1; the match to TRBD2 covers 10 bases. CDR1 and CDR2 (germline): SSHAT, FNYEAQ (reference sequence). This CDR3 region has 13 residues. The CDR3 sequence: CASSPGTSAEQFF. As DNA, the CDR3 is TGTGCTAGCAGCCCCGGGACTAGCGCTGAGCAGTTCTTC.

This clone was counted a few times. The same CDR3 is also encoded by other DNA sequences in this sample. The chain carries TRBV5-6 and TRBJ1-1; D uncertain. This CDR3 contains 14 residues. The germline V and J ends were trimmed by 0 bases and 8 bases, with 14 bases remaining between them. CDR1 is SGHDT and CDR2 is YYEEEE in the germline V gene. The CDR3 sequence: CASSLAALRREAFF. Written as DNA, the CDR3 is TGTGCCAGCAGCTTGGCCGCACTCCGGAGGGAAGCTTTCTTT.

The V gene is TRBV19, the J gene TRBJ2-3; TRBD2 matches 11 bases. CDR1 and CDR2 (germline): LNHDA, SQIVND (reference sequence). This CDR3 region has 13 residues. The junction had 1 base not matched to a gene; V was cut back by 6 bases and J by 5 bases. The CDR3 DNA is TGTGCCAGTAGGCTAGCGGGAGGAGATACGCAGTATTTT. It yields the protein CASRLAGGDTQYF.

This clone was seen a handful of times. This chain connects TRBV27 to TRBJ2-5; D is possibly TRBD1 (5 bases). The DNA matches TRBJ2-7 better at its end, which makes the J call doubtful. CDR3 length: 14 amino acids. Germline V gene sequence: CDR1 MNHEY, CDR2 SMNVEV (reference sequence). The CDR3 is CASSPRWGMFEQYF. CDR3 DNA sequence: TGTGCCAGCAGTCCCCGGTGGGGCATGTTCGAGCAGTACTTC.

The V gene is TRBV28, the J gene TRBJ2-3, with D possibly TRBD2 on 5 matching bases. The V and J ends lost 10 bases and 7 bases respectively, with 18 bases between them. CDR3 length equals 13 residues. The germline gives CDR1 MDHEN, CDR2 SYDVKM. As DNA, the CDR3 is TGTGCCACCACGCCCGGAGGCAGGAATACGCAGTATTTT. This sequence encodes CATTPGGRNTQYF.

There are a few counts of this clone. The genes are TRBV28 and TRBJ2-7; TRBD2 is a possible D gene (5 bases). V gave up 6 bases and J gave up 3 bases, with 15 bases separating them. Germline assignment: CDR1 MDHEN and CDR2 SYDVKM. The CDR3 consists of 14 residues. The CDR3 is CASSIDGNFYEQYF. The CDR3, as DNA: TGTGCCAGCAGCATAGACGGGAATTTCTACGAGCAGTACTTC.

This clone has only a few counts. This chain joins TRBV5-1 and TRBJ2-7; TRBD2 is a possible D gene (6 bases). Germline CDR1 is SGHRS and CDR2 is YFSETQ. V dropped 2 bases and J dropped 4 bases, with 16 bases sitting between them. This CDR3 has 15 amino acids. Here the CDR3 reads CASSFFRGGVYEQYF. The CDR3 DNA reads TGCGCCAGCAGCTTTTTCCGCGGAGGGGTTTACGAGCAGTACTTC.

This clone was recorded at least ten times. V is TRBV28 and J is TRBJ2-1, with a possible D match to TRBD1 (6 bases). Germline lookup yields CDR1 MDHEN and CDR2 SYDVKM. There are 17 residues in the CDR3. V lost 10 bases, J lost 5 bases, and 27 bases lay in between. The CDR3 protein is CAIKQQGWGPSNNEQFF. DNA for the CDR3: TGTGCCATAAAACAACAGGGTTGGGGTCCCTCGAACAATGAGCAGTTCTTC.

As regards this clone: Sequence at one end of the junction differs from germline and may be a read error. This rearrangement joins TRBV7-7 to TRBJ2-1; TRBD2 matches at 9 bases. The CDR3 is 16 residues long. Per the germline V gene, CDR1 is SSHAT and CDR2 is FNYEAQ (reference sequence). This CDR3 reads CASSLGPLAGQNEQFF. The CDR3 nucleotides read TGTGCTAGCAGCTTAGGGCCACTAGCGGGCCAGAATGAGCAGTTCTTC.

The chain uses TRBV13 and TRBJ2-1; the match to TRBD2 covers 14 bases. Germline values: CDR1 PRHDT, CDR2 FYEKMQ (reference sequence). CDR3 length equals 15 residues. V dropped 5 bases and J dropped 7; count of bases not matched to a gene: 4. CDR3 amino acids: CASSVGTSGRNEQFF. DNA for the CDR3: TGTGCCAGCAGCGTCGGGACTAGCGGGAGAAATGAGCAGTTCTTC.

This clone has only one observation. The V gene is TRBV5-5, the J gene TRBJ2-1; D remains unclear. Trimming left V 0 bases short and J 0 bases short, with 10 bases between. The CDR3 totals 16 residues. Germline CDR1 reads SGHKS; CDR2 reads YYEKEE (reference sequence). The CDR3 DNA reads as TGTGCCAGCAGCTTGGGGGCCACCAGCTCCTACAATGAGCAGTTCTTC. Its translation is CASSLGATSSYNEQFF. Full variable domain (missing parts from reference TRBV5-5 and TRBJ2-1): DAGVTQSPTHLIKTRGQQVTLRCSPISGHKSVSWYQQVLGQGPQFIFQYYEKEERGRGNFPDRFSARQFPNYSSELNVNALLLGDSALYLCASSLGATSSYNEQFFGPGTRLTVL.

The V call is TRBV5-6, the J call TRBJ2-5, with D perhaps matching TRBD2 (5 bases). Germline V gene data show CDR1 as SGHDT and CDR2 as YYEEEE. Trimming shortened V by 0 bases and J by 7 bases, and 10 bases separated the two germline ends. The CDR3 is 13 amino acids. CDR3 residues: CASSLAPGGTQYF. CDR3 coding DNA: TGTGCCAGCAGCTTGGCCCCAGGAGGGACCCAGTACTTC.

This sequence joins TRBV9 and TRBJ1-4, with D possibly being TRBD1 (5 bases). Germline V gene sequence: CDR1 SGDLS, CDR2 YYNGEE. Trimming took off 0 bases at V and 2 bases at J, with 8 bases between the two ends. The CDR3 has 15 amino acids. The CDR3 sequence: CASSVGGDTNEKLFF. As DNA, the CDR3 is TGTGCCAGCAGCGTAGGGGGGGATACTAATGAAAAACTGTTTTTT.

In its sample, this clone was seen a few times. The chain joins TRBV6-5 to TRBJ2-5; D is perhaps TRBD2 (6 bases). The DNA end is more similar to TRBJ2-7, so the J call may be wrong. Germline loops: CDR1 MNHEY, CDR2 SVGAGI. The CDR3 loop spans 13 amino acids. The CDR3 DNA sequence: TGTGCCAGCAGTTACGCGGGGTCATCCGAGCAGTACTTC. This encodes CASSYAGSSEQYF.

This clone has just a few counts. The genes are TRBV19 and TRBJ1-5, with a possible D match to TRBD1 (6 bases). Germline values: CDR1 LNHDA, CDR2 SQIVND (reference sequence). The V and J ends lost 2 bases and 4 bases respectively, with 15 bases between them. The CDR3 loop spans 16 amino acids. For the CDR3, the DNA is TGTGCCAGTAGTATAACCCCGACAGGTCTGAATCAGCCCCAGCATTTT. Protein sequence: CASSITPTGLNQPQHF.

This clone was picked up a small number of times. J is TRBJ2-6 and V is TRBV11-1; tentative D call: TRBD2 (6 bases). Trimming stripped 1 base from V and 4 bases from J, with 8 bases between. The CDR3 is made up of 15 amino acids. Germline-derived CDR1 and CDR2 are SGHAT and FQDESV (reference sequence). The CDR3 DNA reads TGTGCCAGCAGCTTAGGGGGGGTAGGGGCCAACGTCCTGACTTTC. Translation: CASSLGGVGANVLTF.

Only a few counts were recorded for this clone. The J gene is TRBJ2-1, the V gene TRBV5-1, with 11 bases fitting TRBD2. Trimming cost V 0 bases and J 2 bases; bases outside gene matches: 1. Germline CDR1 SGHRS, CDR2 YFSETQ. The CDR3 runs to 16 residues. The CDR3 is CASSLELAGAYNEQFF. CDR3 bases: TGCGCCAGCAGCTTGGAACTAGCGGGAGCCTACAATGAGCAGTTCTTC.

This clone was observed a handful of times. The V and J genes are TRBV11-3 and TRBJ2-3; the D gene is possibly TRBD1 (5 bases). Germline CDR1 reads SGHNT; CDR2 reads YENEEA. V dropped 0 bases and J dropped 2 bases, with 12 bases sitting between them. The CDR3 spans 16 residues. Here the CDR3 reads CASSLDQGMTTDTQYF. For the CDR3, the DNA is TGTGCCAGCAGCTTAGATCAGGGAATGACCACAGATACGCAGTATTTT.

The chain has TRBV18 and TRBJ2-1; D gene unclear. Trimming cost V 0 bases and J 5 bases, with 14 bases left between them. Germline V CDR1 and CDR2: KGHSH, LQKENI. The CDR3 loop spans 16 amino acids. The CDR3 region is CASSPPWPGIDNEQFF. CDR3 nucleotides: TGTGCCAGCTCACCACCGTGGCCAGGAATAGACAATGAGCAGTTCTTC.

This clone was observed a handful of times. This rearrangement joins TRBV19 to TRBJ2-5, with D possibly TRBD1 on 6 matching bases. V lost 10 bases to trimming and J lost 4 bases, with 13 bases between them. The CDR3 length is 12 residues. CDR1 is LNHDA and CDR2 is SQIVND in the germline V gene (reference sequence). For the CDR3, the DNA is TGTGCCACCCGAGGGGGTTCAGAGACCCAGTACTTC. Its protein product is CATRGGSETQYF.

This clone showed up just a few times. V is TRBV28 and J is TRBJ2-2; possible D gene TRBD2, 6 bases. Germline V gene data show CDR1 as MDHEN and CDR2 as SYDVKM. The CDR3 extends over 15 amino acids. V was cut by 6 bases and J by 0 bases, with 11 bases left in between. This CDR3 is CASRSGDANTGELFF. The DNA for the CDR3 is TGTGCCAGCAGATCGGGGGACGCGAACACCGGGGAGCTGTTTTTT. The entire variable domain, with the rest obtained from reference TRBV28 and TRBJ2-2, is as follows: DVKVTQSSRYLVKRTGEKVFLECVQDMDHENMFWYRQDPGLGLRLIYFSYDVKMKEKGDIPEGYSVSREKKERFSLILESASTNQTSMYLCASRSGDANTGELFFGEGSRLTVL.

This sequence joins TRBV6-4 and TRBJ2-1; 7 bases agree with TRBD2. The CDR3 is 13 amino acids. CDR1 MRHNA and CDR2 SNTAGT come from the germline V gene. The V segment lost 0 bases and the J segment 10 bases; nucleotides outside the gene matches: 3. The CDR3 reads CASSDSEREEQFF. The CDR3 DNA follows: TGTGCCAGCAGTGACTCAGAGCGGGAAGAGCAGTTCTTC.

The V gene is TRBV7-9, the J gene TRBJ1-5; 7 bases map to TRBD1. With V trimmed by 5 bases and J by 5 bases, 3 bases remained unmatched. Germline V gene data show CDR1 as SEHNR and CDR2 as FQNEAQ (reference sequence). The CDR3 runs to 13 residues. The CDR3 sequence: CASSGDSYQPQHF. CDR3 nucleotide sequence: TGTGCCAGCAGCGGGGACAGTTATCAGCCCCAGCATTTT.

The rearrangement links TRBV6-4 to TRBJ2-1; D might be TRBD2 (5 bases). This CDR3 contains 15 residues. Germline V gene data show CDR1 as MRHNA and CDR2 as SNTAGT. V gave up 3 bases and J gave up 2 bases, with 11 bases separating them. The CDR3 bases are TGTGCCAGCAGTGAGACTACCGGGACCTACAATGAGCAGTTCTTC. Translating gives CASSETTGTYNEQFF.

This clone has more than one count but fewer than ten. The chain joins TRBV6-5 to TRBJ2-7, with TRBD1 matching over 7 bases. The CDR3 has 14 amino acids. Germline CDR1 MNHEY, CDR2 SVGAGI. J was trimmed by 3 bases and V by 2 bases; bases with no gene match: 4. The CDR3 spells CASSYVGTDYEQYF. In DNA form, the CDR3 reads TGTGCCAGCAGTTACGTTGGGACAGACTACGAGCAGTACTTC.